This T cell receptor beta chain was recovered during a study of blood T cell repertoires in COVID-19. Study overall: Acute and convalescent COVID-19 specimens originated in the United States, Italy and Spain. From T cells, B-cell-depleted T cells, or PBMCs came the material, which was cDNA or gDNA.

The study recruited people aged roughly 18 to 100 years across approximately 24 US areas. Researchers sorted participants into cohorts using their self-reported clinical history. Assay used: immunoSEQ multiplex PCR; TCRdb lists only in-frame clones, some missing. This sample yields about 240,000 clones, of which 86% are seen a single time; roughly 3.1% belongs to the top ten. V gave up 3 bases and J gave up 10 bases, with 18 bases separating them. The CDR3 extends over 14 amino acids. Germline CDR1 MDHEN, CDR2 SYDVKM. J is TRBJ1-1 and V is TRBV28; tentative D call: TRBD1 (6 bases). The clonotype originates from a woman aged 40 to 55 with acute COVID-19. Material for sequencing was PBMCs or T cells enriched from blood (not recorded which). The CDR3, as DNA: TGTGCCAGCAGTTTTCGGACAGAGCTGGCTATAGCTTTCTTT. Translating gives CASSFRTELAIAFF.